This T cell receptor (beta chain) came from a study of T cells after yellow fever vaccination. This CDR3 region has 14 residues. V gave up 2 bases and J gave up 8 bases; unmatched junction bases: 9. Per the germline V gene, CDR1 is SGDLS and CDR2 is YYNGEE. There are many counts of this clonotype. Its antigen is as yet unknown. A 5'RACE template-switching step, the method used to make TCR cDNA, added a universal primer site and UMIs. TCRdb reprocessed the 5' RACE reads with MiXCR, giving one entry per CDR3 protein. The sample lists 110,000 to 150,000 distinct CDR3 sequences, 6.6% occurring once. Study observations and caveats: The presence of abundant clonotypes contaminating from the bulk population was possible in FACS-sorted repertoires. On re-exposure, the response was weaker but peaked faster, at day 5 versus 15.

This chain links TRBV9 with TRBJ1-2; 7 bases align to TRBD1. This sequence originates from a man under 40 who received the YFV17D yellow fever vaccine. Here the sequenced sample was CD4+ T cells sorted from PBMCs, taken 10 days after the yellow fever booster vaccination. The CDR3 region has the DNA TGTGCCAGCAGCGTCAGACAGGGCCCAAGCGGCTACACCTTC. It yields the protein CASSVRQGPSGYTF.